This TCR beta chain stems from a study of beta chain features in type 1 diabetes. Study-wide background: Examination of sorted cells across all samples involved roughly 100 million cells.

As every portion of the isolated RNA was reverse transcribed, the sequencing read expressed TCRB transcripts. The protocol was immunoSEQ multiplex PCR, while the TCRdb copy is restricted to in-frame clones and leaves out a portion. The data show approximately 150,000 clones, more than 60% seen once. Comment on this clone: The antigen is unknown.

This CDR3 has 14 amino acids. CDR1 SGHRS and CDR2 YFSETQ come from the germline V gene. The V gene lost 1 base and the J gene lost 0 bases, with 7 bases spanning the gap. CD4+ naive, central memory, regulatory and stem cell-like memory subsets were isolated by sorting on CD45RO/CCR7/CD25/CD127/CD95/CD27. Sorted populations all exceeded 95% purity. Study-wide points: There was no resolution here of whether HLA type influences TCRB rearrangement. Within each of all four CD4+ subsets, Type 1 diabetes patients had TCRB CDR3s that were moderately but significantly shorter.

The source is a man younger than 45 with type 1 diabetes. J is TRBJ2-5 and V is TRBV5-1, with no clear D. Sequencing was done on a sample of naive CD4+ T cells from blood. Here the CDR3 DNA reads TGCGCCAGCAGCTTGCGACGGTACCAAGAGACCCAGTACTTC. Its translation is CASSLRRYQETQYF.